Described below is a single T cell receptor (beta chain) sequence and its context. This clone's antigen is unknown. No base qualities exist here, and no much larger clone lies one base off it. The data derive from a study of shared clonotypes between healthy human individuals (TCRdb year 2020). At the level of the whole study: Two women and a few men aged 18 to 49 years were included in the cohort. Per donor, leukapheresis produced somewhere between about 0.85 and 10 billion PBMCs. Per donor, three plates each were used for CD4 naive and CD4 memory, two for CD8 naive, and one for CD8 memory. Different laboratories and diverse techniques were used to prepare libraries and sequence TCR repertoires, to increase sequencing depth and limit assay-specific biases. The study deeply sequenced blood TCR repertoires of about 5 healthy adults to estimate repertoire size and the extent of clonotype sharing between individuals.

TCR CDR3 regions were amplified from genomic DNA by multiplex PCR using the deep immunoSEQ assay. Genomic DNA extracted from each cell subset was distributed evenly over all wells of several immunoSEQ 96-well plates, and each plate served as one replicate. For sorted subsets, 200 ng of genomic DNA, equivalent to roughly 30,000 T cell genomes, went into each replicate PCR. The purified libraries were quantified using a Qubit 3.0 fluorometer, sized with a Bioanalyzer 2100, and then quantified again using the KAPA Library Quantification kit. Each immunoSEQ 96-well plate was sequenced on its own single-read 150-cycle Illumina NextSeq 550 flow cell. On the authors' methods: The immunoSEQ output contained only junctional sequences without quality scores, so filtering could not match that applied to full-length reads. Sequences were annotated with PyIR, a Python wrapper for IgBLAST v1.9, using IMGT germline references to assign V/J genes and CDR3. Reads were removed for weak V/J assignments (E-value above 1e-6), missing CDR3, stop codons, out-of-frame junctions, or ambiguous translated residues. V3J clonotypes were defined as sequences sharing an identical inferred V gene, J gene, and CDR3 amino acid sequence. To compute the percentage overlap between repertoires, the number of shared unique clonotypes was divided by the size of the smaller repertoire. Repertoire richness was assessed with RTK rarefaction, the Chao1 estimator, and Recon v2.1 estimates of unobserved clonotypes. Generation probabilities were computed with OLGA for all TCRbeta clonotypes obtained by the gDNA method from several donors. TCRdb limited this immuneACCESS table to in-frame rearrangements with V and J called. A share of clones is missing; checked studies link under half to unresolved V genes, and the rest is unexplained. The V and J calls and clone size were taken over from that table, and D and trimming were inferred from the DNA. The sample includes approximately 2.3 million clones, with 85% to 95% observed a single time. Of the sample, 0.35% to 0.45% is held by the ten largest clones.

General findings and caveats noted by the study authors: Estimated clonotype richness was generally larger for naive than for memory subsets. When four donors were compared, the shared fraction of clonotypes was about 5% for naive CD4, 3.5% to 4% for naive CD8, 2% to 2.5% for memory CD4, and 0.4% for memory CD8. Clonotypes shared by all four sorted-subset donors showed higher generation probabilities than non-shared clonotypes. Incomplete sequencing was indicated by rarefaction of sorted-subset datasets, despite the large sequencing depth. Because the study included only a small number of donors, the genetic and exposure-history diversity represented was limited. Pairwise subsampling led to the expectation that sequencing depth would affect the degree of clonotype sharing among donors. Only blood was sampled, and tissue TCR repertoires likely differ from those in blood.

CDR3 length: 18 amino acids, cysteine to phenylalanine. Kept here is only the CDR3 DNA, which spans 54 bases and is read in frame from base 1. V loses 6 bases at its end and J loses 0 bases; junction bases beyond the gene matches: 14. CDR1 and CDR2, looked up from the germline V gene, are SNHLY and FYNNEI. The donors were healthy, HIV-negative adults who had no recently reported acute infections or vaccinations. Every donor was a Caucasian adult living in Nashville, Tennessee, USA. CD4+ T cells were enriched through magnetic negative selection, after which naive cells were positively selected on CD45RA and the remaining negative fraction served as the memory subset. Blood was obtained by leukapheresis, after which PBMCs were separated by Ficoll-Histopaque density gradient centrifugation and cryopreserved in liquid nitrogen vapor phase. Analytical flow cytometry was used to check the purity and quantity of every magnetically sorted T cell population. Genomic DNA was isolated from each sorted fraction and quantified by UV absorbance on a Nanodrop 2000c.

The V and J genes are TRBV2 and TRBJ2-3; TRBD1 matches 8 bases in the middle. The specimen was naive CD4+ T cells from PBMCs. The sample's cell subset or site, from its label and the paper: CD45RA+ positively selected. The TCR sequence derives from a man younger than 35 in good health. Some clones in this sample may be carry-over from other donors' samples. Here the CDR3 is given as CASRGPGGRSTSTDTQYF. DNA sequence: TGTGCCAGCAGGGGGCCAGGGGGCCGATCTACTAGCACAGATACGCAGTATTTT.